The present TCR beta chain was sequenced within a study of shared clonotypes between healthy human individuals. The length of the CDR3 is 14 residues. Unmatched junction bases numbered 2, after V lost 3 bases and J lost 0 bases. Per the germline V gene, CDR1 is SGHNT and CDR2 is YYREEE (reference sequence). Clones were sequenced by immunoSEQ multiplex PCR, and TCRdb holds only the in-frame ones, with some missing. Of 450,000 to 550,000 clones listed, 79% are singletons. The TCR originated in a woman aged 40 to 49 in good health. Some clones in this sample may be carry-over from other donors' samples. The chain couples TRBV5-4 to TRBJ1-1; 7 nucleotides align to TRBD1. Sequencing was performed on PBMCs. The CDR3 here is CASSWDSLNTEAFF. The CDR3 DNA reads as TGTGCCAGCAGCTGGGACAGTTTGAACACTGAAGCTTTCTTT.